This T cell receptor (beta chain) was documented in a study of beta chain features in type 1 diabetes. Every bit of the isolated RNA underwent reverse transcription, so sequencing read expressed TCRB transcripts. TCRdb keeps only in-frame clones here, not all; method: immunoSEQ multiplex PCR. The sample contains nearly 350,000 clones, roughly 8% of which appear only once. The germline V gene encodes CDR1 SGHDT and CDR2 YYEEEE. Trimming cost V 0 bases and J 3 bases, with 10 bases left between them. The CDR3 has 15 amino acids. Sequenced sample: central memory CD4+ T cells from blood. This rearrangement joins TRBV5-6 to TRBJ2-1, with D tentatively TRBD1 (6 bases). The sequence derives from a woman aged 18 to 35 in good health. This CDR3 is CASSLAQGYYNEQFF. The CDR3 DNA follows: TGTGCCAGCAGCTTGGCACAGGGCTACTACAATGAGCAGTTCTTC.